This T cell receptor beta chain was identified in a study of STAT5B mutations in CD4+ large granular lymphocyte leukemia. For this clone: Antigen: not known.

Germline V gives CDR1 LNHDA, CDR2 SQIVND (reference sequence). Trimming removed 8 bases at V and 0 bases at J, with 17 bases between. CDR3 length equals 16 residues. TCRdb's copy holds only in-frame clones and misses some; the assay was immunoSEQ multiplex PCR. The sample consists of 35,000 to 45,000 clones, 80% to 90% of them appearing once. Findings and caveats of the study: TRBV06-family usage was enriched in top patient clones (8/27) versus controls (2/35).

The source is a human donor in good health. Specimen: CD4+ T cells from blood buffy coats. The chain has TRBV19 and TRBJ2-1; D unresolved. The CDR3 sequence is CASSDPGSSSYNEQFF. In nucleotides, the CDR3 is TGTGCCAGTTCCGATCCCGGGTCGAGCTCCTACAATGAGCAGTTCTTC.